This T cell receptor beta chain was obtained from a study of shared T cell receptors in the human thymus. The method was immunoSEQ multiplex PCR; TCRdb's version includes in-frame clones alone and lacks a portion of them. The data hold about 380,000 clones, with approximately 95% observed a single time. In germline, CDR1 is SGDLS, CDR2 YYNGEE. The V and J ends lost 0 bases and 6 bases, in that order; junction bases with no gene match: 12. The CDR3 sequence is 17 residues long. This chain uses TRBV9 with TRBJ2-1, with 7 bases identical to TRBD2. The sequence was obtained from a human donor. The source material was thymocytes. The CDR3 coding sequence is TGTGCCAGCAGCGTAGTCAAAGCGGGAAGGCGGCTCAATGAGCAGTTCTTC. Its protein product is CASSVVKAGRRLNEQFF.